The T cell receptor (beta chain) described here comes from a study of blood T cells in healthy people across ages. Findings of the study overall: Leaving the PBMCs unsorted stopped any conclusive comparison of naive versus antigen-experienced cells.

Through a sample-barcoded 5' primer and a J-beta primer mix, a second PCR was run for roughly 7 to 11 cycles. MiXCR was run by TCRdb on the 5' RACE reads, yielding one entry per CDR3 protein. The table lists roughly 800,000 distinct CDR3 sequences, 20% to 30% of them singletons, with 3% in the top ten. The germline gives CDR1 SQVTM, CDR2 ANQGSEA. The CDR3 sequence is 14 residues long. Trimming left V 1 base short and J 5 bases short, with 14 bases between. The sample holds a few counts of this clonotype. What it recognizes is unknown. These data are also associated with another study on T cells of mothers and their children. That report notes: A few mothers and their six children, all healthy Caucasians, donated. Sequencing got over 9.5 million TCR beta CDR3 reads from each mother and some 3 million from each child. Unrelated mother-child pairs always had slightly, but never significantly, lower normalized overlap than related pairs.

The TCR comes from a boy younger than 18 in good health. The rearrangement joins TRBV29-1 to TRBJ1-1; TRBD1 might be the D (6 bases). The sequencing input was blood. CDR3 region: CSVEGNSQGTEAFF. The CDR3 DNA reads TGCAGCGTTGAAGGGAACTCCCAGGGGACTGAAGCTTTCTTT.